The 21 T cell receptor beta chains reported below all come from one sample, sequenced in a study of regulatory T cells in long-lasting Graves disease. Specified time point: newly diagnosed GD, antithyroid drugs for less than 3 months. TCR sequences were obtained from RNA taken from PBMCs. HTBI primers from iRepertoire and Arm-PCR of CDR3 regions yielded the TCR beta libraries. In TCRdb, the multiplex PCR reads were re-called with MiXCR into one record per CDR3 protein. Of fewer than 400,000 distinct CDR3 sequences listed, over 15% are singletons. The source was peripheral blood mononuclear cells (PBMCs), collected at new diagnosis, from a patient treated with antithyroid drugs. These receptors all stem from a female donor with Graves disease.

The chain joins TRBV6-1 to TRBJ2-3; 7 bases align to TRBD1. V was clipped by 10 bases and J by 3 bases; unmatched bases: 7. CDR3 length: 13 residues. Per the germline V gene, CDR1 is MNHNS and CDR2 is SASEGT. DNA of the CDR3: TGTGCCACGCGACAGGGCCTAACAGATACGCAGTATTTT. It encodes CATRQGLTDTQYF.

This clonotype has at least ten counts. V is TRBV9 and J is TRBJ2-1; no reliable D call. The length of the CDR3 is 14 residues. V lost 3 bases to trimming and J lost 0 bases, with 7 bases between them. Per the germline V gene, CDR1 is SGDLS and CDR2 is YYNGEE. The CDR3 coding sequence is TGTGCCAGCAGCGCAATAAGCTCCTACAATGAGCAGTTCTTC. It codes for CASSAISSYNEQFF. Based on the CDR3 plus reference TRBV9 and TRBJ2-1, the full variable domain is DSGVTQTPKHLITATGQRVTLRCSPRSGDLSVYWYQQSLDQGLQFLIQYYNGEERAKGNILERFSAQQFPDLHSELNLSSLELGDSALYFCASSAISSYNEQFFGPGTRLTVL.

This clonotype was observed at least ten times. This chain uses TRBV5-1 with TRBJ1-6, with 7 bases matching TRBD1. Germline CDR1 SGHRS, CDR2 YFSETQ. The V and J ends lost 1 base and 9 bases, in that order; junction bases with no gene match: 4. The CDR3 length is 14 residues. DNA for the CDR3: TGCGCCAGCAGCTTGACAGGGGAGTCTTCACCCCTCCACTTT. It specifies CASSLTGESSPLHF.

This clonotype was seen repeatedly, ten times or more. The chain employs TRBV19 and TRBJ1-1; 8 positions match TRBD1. CDR3 length: 14 residues. In germline, CDR1 is LNHDA, CDR2 SQIVND (reference sequence). V shed 3 bases, J shed 2 bases, and the junction held 2 bases outside the gene matches. The DNA for the CDR3 is TGTGCCAGTAGTATCCAGGGGGCTAACACTGAAGCTTTCTTT. Residues: CASSIQGANTEAFF.

This clonotype was observed many times. This sequence joins TRBV20-1 and TRBJ2-6, with 9 bases aligning to TRBD1. Germline V lookup: CDR1 DFQATT, CDR2 SNEGSKA (reference sequence). The J segment lost 2 bases and the V segment lost 3 bases, leaving 8 bases of the junction unmatched. The CDR3 is 17 amino acids. DNA of the CDR3: TGCAGTGCTAGTCGGGACAGGGATCTTGCTGGGGCCAACGTCCTGACTTTC. This gives the protein CSASRDRDLAGANVLTF.

This clonotype was detected many times. This rearrangement joins TRBV2 to TRBJ1-5, with 7 positions matching TRBD1. This CDR3 has 14 amino acids. In germline, CDR1 is SNHLY, CDR2 FYNNEI. V lost 6 bases to trimming and J lost 5 bases; unmatched junction nucleotides: 7. In DNA form, the CDR3 reads TGTGCCAGCAGAGGCCGACAGGGATATCAGCCCCAGCATTTT. Protein: CASRGRQGYQPQHF.

The CDR3 loop reads CASSWTHSSYNEQFF. The CDR3 DNA reads as TGTGCCAGTTCGTGGACGCATAGCTCCTACAATGAGCAGTTCTTC. V usage is TRBV6-1 and J usage is TRBJ2-1; D call uncertain. This CDR3 has 15 residues. Germline V gene data show CDR1 as MNHNS and CDR2 as SASEGT. Trimming left V 9 bases short and J 0 bases short, with 15 bases between.

This clonotype was observed at least ten times. The CDR3 loop reads CSAIDPGLEETQYF. CDR3 nucleotides: TGCAGTGCTATAGACCCGGGACTAGAAGAGACCCAGTACTTC. The V call is TRBV20-1, the J call TRBJ2-5; 8 nucleotides match TRBD2. The germline V gene encodes CDR1 DFQATT and CDR2 SNEGSKA (reference sequence). CDR3 size: 14 residues. After removal of 4 bases from V and 3 bases from J, the junction contained 7 bases not matched to a gene.

This clonotype has ten or more counts. The chain combines TRBV2 with TRBJ2-7; 9 bases are a match to TRBD1. The CDR3 loop spans 14 amino acids. Unmatched junction bases numbered 9, after V lost 7 bases and J lost 5 bases. Germline V gene lookup returns CDR1 SNHLY and CDR2 FYNNEI. The CDR3 protein is CASTRTGVRNEQYF. The CDR3 nucleotides are TGTGCCAGCACTCGGACAGGGGTAAGGAACGAGCAGTACTTC.

There are a few counts of this clonotype. The chain uses TRBV6-1 and TRBJ2-2, with TRBD1 as a possible D gene (6 bases). V lost 10 bases to trimming and J lost 4 bases, with 16 bases between them. This CDR3 has 14 amino acids. CDR1 and CDR2 from the germline V gene are MNHNS and SASEGT. The CDR3 DNA follows: TGTGCCATACAAGGACAGATTATCACCGGGGAGCTGTTTTTT. As protein: CAIQGQIITGELFF.

This clonotype was counted ten times or more. The CDR3 region is CATAGTGAYEQYF. CDR3 nucleotide sequence: TGTGCCACCGCAGGGACAGGAGCTTACGAGCAGTACTTC. V usage is TRBV24-1 and J usage is TRBJ2-7; 8 positions match TRBD1. V trimming: 9 bases; J trimming: 4 bases; junction bases outside the gene matches: 7. Germline V CDR1 and CDR2: KGHDR, SFDVKD. There are 13 residues in the CDR3.

This clonotype was observed at least ten times. The V and J genes are TRBV7-9 and TRBJ2-5, with D perhaps TRBD2 (5 bases). The V and J ends lost 5 bases and 5 bases respectively, with 21 bases between them. This CDR3 spans 16 amino acids. In germline, CDR1 is SEHNR, CDR2 FQNEAQ (reference sequence). CDR3: CASSPNGVASLETQYF. CDR3 nucleotide sequence: TGTGCCAGCAGCCCCAATGGCGTCGCTAGCTTGGAGACCCAGTACTTC.

As regards this clonotype: A much larger clonotype is one base distant, so this may be a read error. It is likely a read error, because the conserved phenylalanine at the end of the CDR3 is missing. V usage is TRBV12-3 or TRBV12-4 and J usage is TRBJ1-5; no firm D call. Trimming cost V 7 bases and J 1 base, with 17 bases left between them. This CDR3 contains 16 residues. CDR3 sequence reads: CASTPLPPTSNQPQHS. The CDR3 bases are TGTGCCAGCACCCCTCTACCTCCTACCAGCAATCAGCCCCAGCATTCT.

The chain links TRBV2 to TRBJ1-5; D gene unclear. The CDR3 consists of 15 residues. In germline, CDR1 is SNHLY, CDR2 FYNNEI. Trimming removed 5 bases from V and 1 base from J, with 12 bases in between. DNA of the CDR3: TGTGCCAGCAGTTACTCCAGGCAGAGCAATCAGCCCCAGCATTTT. Residues: CASSYSRQSNQPQHF. Filled out from reference TRBV2 and TRBJ1-5, the complete variable domain reads EPEVTQTPSHQVTQMGQEVILRCVPISNHLYFYWYRQILGQKVEFLVSFYNNEISEKSEIFDDQFSVERPDGSNFTLKIRSTKLEDSAMYFCASSYSRQSNQPQHFGDGTRLSIL.

In its sample, this clonotype was seen a few times. One junction end does not reproduce the germline sequence, and a read error may be involved. The genes are TRBV5-1 and TRBJ1-2; D is undetermined. The CDR3 runs to 15 residues. The germline V gene has CDR1 SGHRS and CDR2 YFSETQ. The CDR3, as DNA: TGCGCCGGCAGCTTGGCCCTCAGCCCGACGGATGGCTACACCTTC. Encoded protein: CAGSLALSPTDGYTF. Looking up the rest from reference TRBV5-1 and TRBJ1-2 gives the full variable domain: KAGVTQTPRYLIKTRGQQVTLSCSPISGHRSVSWYQQTPGQGLQFLFEYFSETQRNKGNFPGRFSGRQFSNSRSEMNVSTLELGDSALYLCAGSLALSPTDGYTFGSGTRLTVV.

This clonotype was observed many times. V is TRBV28 and J is TRBJ2-1; 8 nucleotides agree with TRBD2. The ends lost 5 bases at V and 10 bases at J; junction bases unmatched: 13. The CDR3 sequence is 15 residues long. Germline loops: CDR1 MDHEN, CDR2 SYDVKM. DNA for the CDR3: TGTGCCAGCAGTCCCCGACGAGCGGGAGTCGGGGAGCAGTTCTTC. Translating it yields CASSPRRAGVGEQFF. The complete variable domain, with remaining parts taken from reference TRBV28 and TRBJ2-1, reads DVKVTQSSRYLVKRTGEKVFLECVQDMDHENMFWYRQDPGLGLRLIYFSYDVKMKEKGDIPEGYSVSREKKERFSLILESASTNQTSMYLCASSPRRAGVGEQFFGPGTRLTVL.

In its sample, this clonotype was seen many times. The chain is built from TRBV4-1 and TRBJ2-7; D uncertain. V was pared by 3 bases and J by 5 bases, with 23 bases between. The CDR3 is made up of 17 amino acids. CDR1 MGHRA and CDR2 YSYEKL come from the germline V gene. The CDR3 coding sequence is TGCGCCAGCAGCCAGGCACAACCCGGCGTATCATCGGACGAGCAGTACTTC. As protein: CASSQAQPGVSSDEQYF.

In this sample, this clonotype turned up many times. The chain is built from TRBV5-1 and TRBJ2-7; D not certain. Germline CDR1 SGHRS, CDR2 YFSETQ. The V and J ends lost 3 bases and 6 bases respectively, with 19 bases between them. CDR3 length: 15 amino acids. The CDR3 DNA is TGCGCCAGCAGCTGGGCAAGCCCAGGTCGGGCCGAGCAGTACTTC. Residues: CASSWASPGRAEQYF. The entire variable domain, with the rest obtained from reference TRBV5-1 and TRBJ2-7, is as follows: KAGVTQTPRYLIKTRGQQVTLSCSPISGHRSVSWYQQTPGQGLQFLFEYFSETQRNKGNFPGRFSGRQFSNSRSEMNVSTLELGDSALYLCASSWASPGRAEQYFGPGTRLTVT.

This clonotype was detected ten times or more. V usage is TRBV28 and J usage is TRBJ2-7, with 9 nucleotides matching TRBD2. The CDR3 runs 14 residues. The germline V gene has CDR1 MDHEN and CDR2 SYDVKM. V trimming: 8 bases; J trimming: 0 bases; junction bases outside the gene matches: 5. The DNA of the CDR3 is TGTGCCAGCGAAACACTAGCGGGCTCCTACGAGCAGTACTTC. Translated, it gives CASETLAGSYEQYF. The entire variable domain, with the rest obtained from reference TRBV28 and TRBJ2-7, is as follows: DVKVTQSSRYLVKRTGEKVFLECVQDMDHENMFWYRQDPGLGLRLIYFSYDVKMKEKGDIPEGYSVSREKKERFSLILESASTNQTSMYLCASETLAGSYEQYFGPGTRLTVT.

This clonotype was recorded at least ten times. This chain links TRBV5-1 with TRBJ2-5; 7 nucleotides align to TRBD1. Germline-derived CDR1 and CDR2 are SGHRS and YFSETQ. J lost 0 bases, V lost 6 bases, and 8 bases had no gene match. This CDR3 is built from 15 residues. In nucleotides, the CDR3 is TGCGCCAGCACCCCGACAGGGTGGTACCAAGAGACCCAGTACTTC. It specifies CASTPTGWYQETQYF.

In this sample, this clonotype turned up many times. V and J are TRBV10-1 and TRBJ2-1; 7 positions match TRBD1. CDR1 is WNHNN and CDR2 is SYGVQD in the germline V gene (reference sequence). V trimming: 3 bases; J trimming: 3 bases; junction bases outside the gene matches: 11. The CDR3 spans 17 residues. CDR3 in DNA: TGCGCCAGCAGTGACCCCCGGCCGAGACAGGGCTACAATGAGCAGTTCTTC. It is translated as CASSDPRPRQGYNEQFF.